Reported below is one T cell receptor beta chain. The target of this receptor is not known. Base qualities are not recorded, but no much larger clone differs from it by a single base. These data are taken from a study of OX40 agonist ivuxolimab in advanced cancers. For context, the study as a whole: Ivuxolimab was a fully human IgG2 agonistic monoclonal antibody targeting the costimulatory receptor OX40 (CD134). Intravenous ivuxolimab was administered to patients every 2 weeks at six dose levels: 0.01, 0.1, 0.3, 1.5, 3 and 10 mg/kg. Of the approximately 50 patients in dose escalation, about 20 had hepatocellular carcinoma, some 15 had melanoma, 9 had renal cell carcinoma and 9 had head and neck cancer. In the dose-escalation cohort, 82.7% of patients were male, and the mean age was around 60 years, with a range of roughly 23 to 85. Patients were allowed to have had prior anti-PD-1, anti-PD-L1 or anti-CTLA-4 therapy, and approximately 40% of the dose-escalation patients had previously received checkpoint inhibitors. Partial responses occurred in three dose-escalation patients: two with cutaneous melanoma and one with hepatocellular carcinoma. The point of sequencing TCRbeta in the periphery was to test whether ivuxolimab changed TCR sequence diversity and drove clonal T-cell expansion. The paper reports the monotherapy dose-escalation portion (N = 52 patients) of the phase I ivuxolimab trial. General study outcomes and caveats: Partial responders in the 0.1-3.0 mg/kg groups had among the lowest normalized peripheral clonal expansion, especially among CD8+ T cells. On average, CD8+ T cells showed more expanded clones than CD4+ T cells after ivuxolimab. Low levels of normalized T-cell clonal expansion were also seen in some nonresponding patients. The antigen specificity of the clonally expanded peripheral T cells was not determined. At doses from 0.1 to 3.0 mg/kg, clonal expansion was seen in both CD4+ and CD8+ blood T cells between baseline and week 6.

Genomic DNA was extracted from sorted cells for sequencing of the TCRbeta CDR3 region. The immunoSEQ Assay was used for sequencing of TCRbeta CDR3 regions. The table comes from immuneACCESS by way of TCRdb, which keeps in-frame sequences with V and J called. Part of the clones is missing from these tables; in studies checked, under half for an unresolved V gene and the rest for unknown reasons. Across this sample there are some 120,000 clones, with 85% to 95% seen only once. The ten biggest clones cover around 0.81% of the sample. From the cysteine through the phenylalanine, the CDR3 covers 13 amino acids. The read is trimmed to its CDR3 DNA, 39 bases read in frame from base 1. CDR1 and CDR2 are drawn from the germline V gene (reference sequence): SEHNR, FQNEAQ. Relative to germline, V is 2 bases shorter and J is 4 bases shorter, with 8 bases between their ends. The trial excluded patients who had a history of autoimmune disease or who were on systemic immunosuppression. In every dose cohort, peripheral blood was drawn for TCR sequencing at baseline, cycle 4 day 1, and cycle 7 day 1. Samples came from an open-label, multicenter, first-in-human phase I dose-escalation trial of ivuxolimab. Adults with locally advanced or metastatic head and neck squamous cell, hepatocellular, melanoma or renal cell carcinoma were enrolled in the trial. Before TCR sequencing, CD4+ and CD8+ T cells were separately sorted from peripheral blood.

The clonotype comes from an adult with an advanced solid tumor such as melanoma, head and neck, liver or kidney cancer. The rearranged chain carries TRBV7-9 and TRBJ1-1, with no confident D gene call. The specimen was CD4+ or CD8+ T cells sorted from blood, collected in a trial of the OX40 agonist ivuxolimab. The CDR3 in this case is CASSLLWGTEAFF. Here is the DNA: TGTGCCAGCAGCTTATTATGGGGCACTGAAGCTTTCTTT.